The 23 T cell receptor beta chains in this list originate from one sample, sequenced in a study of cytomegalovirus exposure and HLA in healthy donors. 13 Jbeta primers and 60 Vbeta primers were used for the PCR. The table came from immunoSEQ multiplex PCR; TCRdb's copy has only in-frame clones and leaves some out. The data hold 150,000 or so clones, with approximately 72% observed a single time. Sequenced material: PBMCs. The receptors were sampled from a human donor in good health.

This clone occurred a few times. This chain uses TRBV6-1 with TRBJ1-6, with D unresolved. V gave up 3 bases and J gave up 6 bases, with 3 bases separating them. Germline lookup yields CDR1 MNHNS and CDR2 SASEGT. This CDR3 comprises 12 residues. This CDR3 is CASSDLNSPLHF. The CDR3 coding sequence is TGTGCCAGCAGTGACCTTAATTCACCCCTCCACTTT.

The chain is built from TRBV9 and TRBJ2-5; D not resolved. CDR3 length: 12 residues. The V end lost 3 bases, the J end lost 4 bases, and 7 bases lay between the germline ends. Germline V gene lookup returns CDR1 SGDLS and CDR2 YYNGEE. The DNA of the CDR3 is TGTGCCAGCAGCGACTCTTTAGAGACCCAGTACTTC. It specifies CASSDSLETQYF.

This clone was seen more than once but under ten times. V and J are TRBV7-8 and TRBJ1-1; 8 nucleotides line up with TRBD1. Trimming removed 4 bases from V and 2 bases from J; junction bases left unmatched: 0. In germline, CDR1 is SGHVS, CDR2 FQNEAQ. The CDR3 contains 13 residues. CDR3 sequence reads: CASSSGGNTEAFF. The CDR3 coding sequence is TGTGCCAGCAGCTCAGGGGGCAACACTGAAGCTTTCTTT.

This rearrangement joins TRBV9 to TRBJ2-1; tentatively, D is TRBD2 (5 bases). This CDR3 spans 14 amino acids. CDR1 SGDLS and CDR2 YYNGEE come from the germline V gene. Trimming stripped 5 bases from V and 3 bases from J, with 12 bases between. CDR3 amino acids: CASSLDGNYNEQFF. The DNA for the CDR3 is TGTGCCAGCAGTTTGGACGGGAACTACAATGAGCAGTTCTTC.

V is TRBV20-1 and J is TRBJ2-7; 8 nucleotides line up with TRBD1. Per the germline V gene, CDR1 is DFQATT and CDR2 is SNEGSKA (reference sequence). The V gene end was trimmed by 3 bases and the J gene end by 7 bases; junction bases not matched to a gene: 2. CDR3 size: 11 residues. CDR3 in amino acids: CSASRGQEQYF. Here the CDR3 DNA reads TGCAGTGCTAGCAGGGGGCAAGAGCAGTACTTC.

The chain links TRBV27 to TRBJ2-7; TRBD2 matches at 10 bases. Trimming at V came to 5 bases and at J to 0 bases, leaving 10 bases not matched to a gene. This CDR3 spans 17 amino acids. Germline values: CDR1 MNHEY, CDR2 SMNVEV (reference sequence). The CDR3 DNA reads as TGTGCCAGCAGTCCGCTTTTCACTAGCGGGGTCTCCTACGAGCAGTACTTC. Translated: CASSPLFTSGVSYEQYF.

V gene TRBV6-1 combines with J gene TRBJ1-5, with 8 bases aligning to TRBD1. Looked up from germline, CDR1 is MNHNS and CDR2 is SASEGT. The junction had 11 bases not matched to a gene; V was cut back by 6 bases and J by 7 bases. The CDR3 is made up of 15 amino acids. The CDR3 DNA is TGTGCCAGCAGCCCCGGGCAGGGGGCAGGACAGCCCCAGCATTTT. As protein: CASSPGQGAGQPQHF.

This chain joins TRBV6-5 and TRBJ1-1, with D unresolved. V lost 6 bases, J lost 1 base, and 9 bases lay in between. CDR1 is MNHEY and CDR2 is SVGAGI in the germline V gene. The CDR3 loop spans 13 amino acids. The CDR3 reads CASSEQTNTEAFF. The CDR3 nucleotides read TGTGCCAGCAGCGAACAGACGAACACTGAAGCTTTCTTT.

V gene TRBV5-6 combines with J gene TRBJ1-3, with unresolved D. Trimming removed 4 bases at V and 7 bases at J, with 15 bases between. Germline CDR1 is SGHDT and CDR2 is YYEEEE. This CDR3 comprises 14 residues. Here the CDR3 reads CASSIIGGANTIYF. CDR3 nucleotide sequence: TGTGCCAGCAGCATTATTGGAGGTGCGAACACCATATATTTT.

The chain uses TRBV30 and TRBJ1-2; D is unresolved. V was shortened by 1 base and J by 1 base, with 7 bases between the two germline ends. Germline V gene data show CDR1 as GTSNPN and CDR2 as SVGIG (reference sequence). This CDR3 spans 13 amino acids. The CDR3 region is CAWSATSNYGYTF. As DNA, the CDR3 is TGTGCCTGGAGTGCGACTAGTAACTATGGCTACACCTTC.

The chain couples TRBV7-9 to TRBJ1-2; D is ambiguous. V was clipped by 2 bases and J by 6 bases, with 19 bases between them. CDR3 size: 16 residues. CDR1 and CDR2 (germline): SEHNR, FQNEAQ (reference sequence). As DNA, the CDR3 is TGTGCCAGCAGCTTAACGGAGGTGGAACTTCTCAATGGCTACACCTTC. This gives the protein CASSLTEVELLNGYTF.

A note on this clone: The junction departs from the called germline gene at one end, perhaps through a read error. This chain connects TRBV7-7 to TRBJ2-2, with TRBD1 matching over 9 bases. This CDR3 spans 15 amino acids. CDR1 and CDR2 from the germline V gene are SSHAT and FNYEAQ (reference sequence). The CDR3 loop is CASSTQGAYTGELFF. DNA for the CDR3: TGTGCTAGCAGCACACAGGGGGCGTATACCGGGGAGCTGTTTTTT.

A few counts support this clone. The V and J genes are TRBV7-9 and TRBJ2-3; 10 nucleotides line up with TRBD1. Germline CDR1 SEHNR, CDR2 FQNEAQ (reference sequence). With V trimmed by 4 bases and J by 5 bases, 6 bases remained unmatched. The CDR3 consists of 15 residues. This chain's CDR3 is CASSYTGQGKDTQYF. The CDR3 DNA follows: TGTGCCAGCAGCTATACGGGACAGGGGAAAGATACGCAGTATTTT.

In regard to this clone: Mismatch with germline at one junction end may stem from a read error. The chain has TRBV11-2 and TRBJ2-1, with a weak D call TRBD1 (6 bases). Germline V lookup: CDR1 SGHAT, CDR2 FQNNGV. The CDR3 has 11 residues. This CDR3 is CASSLGGPEVF. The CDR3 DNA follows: TGTGCCAGCAGCTTAGGGGGGCCCGAGGTCTTC.

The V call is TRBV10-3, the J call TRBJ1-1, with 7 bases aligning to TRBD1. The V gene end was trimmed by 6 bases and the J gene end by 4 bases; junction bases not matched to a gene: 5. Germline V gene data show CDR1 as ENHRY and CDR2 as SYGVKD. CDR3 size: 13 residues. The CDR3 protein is CAIRTGLGTEAFF. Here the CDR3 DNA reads TGTGCCATCAGGACAGGGCTGGGCACTGAAGCTTTCTTT.

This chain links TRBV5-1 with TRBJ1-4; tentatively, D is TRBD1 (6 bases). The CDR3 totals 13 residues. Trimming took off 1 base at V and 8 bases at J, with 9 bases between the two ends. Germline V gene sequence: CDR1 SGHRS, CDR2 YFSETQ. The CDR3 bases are TGCGCCAGCAGCTTGTGGGGGCCCGAAAAACTGTTTTTT. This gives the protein CASSLWGPEKLFF.

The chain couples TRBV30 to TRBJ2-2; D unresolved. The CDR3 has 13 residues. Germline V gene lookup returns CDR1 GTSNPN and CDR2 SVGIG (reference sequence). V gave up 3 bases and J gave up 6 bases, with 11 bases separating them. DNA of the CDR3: TGTGCCTGGAGCAACGAGGTGGCCGGGGAGCTGTTTTTT. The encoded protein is CAWSNEVAGELFF. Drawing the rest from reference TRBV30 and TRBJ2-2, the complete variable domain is SQTIHQWPATLVQPVGSPLSLECTVEGTSNPNLYWYRQAAGRGLQLLFYSVGIGQISSEVPQNLSASRPQDRQFILSSKKLLLSDSGFYLCAWSNEVAGELFFGEGSRLTVL.

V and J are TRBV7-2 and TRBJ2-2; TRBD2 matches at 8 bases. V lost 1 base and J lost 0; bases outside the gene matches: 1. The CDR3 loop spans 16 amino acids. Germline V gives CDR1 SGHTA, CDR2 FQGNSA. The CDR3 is CASSLGGGPNTGELFF. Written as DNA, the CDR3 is TGTGCCAGCAGCTTAGGCGGGGGGCCGAACACCGGGGAGCTGTTTTTT.

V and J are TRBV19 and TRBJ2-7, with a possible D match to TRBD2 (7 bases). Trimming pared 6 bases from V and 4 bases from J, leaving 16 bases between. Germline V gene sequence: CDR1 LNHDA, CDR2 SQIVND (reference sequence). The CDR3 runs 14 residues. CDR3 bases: TGTGCCAGTAGAGGGGGGGGCGCCCGGTACGAGCAGTACTTC. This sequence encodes CASRGGGARYEQYF.

The DNA for the CDR3 is TGTGCCAGCAGTCTTACAGGGGGCGCGGCTGAAGCTTTCTTT. It is translated as CASSLTGGAAEAFF. The V and J genes are TRBV27 and TRBJ1-1; 9 nucleotides align to TRBD1. With 5 bases clipped from V and 6 bases from J, the junction kept 7 bases outside the gene matches. CDR3 length: 14 amino acids. Germline V CDR1 and CDR2: MNHEY, SMNVEV (reference sequence).

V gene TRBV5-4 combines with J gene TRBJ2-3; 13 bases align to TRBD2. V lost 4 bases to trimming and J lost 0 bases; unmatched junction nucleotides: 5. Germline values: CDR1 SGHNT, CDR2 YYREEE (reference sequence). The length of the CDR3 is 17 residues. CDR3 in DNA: TGTGCCAGCAGCCCAGGACTAGCGGGGGCTAGCACAGATACGCAGTATTTT. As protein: CASSPGLAGASTDTQYF.

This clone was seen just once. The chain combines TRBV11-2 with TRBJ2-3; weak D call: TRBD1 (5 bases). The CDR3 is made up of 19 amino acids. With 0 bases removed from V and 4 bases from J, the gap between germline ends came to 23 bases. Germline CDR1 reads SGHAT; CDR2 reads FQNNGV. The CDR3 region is CASSLDSRAVFVRADTQYF. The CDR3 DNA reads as TGTGCCAGCAGCTTAGATAGCAGGGCCGTCTTCGTCAGAGCAGATACGCAGTATTTT. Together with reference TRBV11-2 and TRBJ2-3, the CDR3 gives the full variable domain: EAGVAQSPRYKIIEKRQSVAFWCNPISGHATLYWYQQILGQGPKLLIQFQNNGVVDDSQLPKDRFSAERLKGVDSTLKIQPAKLEDSAVYLCASSLDSRAVFVRADTQYFGPGTRLTVL.

Written as DNA, the CDR3 is TGTGCCAGCAGCTTATACACAGGGGGCGGGTACGAGCAGTACTTC. Translated: CASSLYTGGGYEQYF. The chain recombines TRBV7-9 with TRBJ2-7, with TRBD1 matching 9 bases. In germline, CDR1 is SEHNR, CDR2 FQNEAQ (reference sequence). This CDR3 has 15 residues. With V trimmed by 2 bases and J by 4 bases, 6 bases remained unmatched.